The source of this TCR beta chain is a study of T-cell reconstitution after alpha-beta-depleted transplantation in children. Whole-study findings and limits: Day-60 TCRbeta diversity that was high in some patients was derived from surviving recipient T cells and thymic progenitors. The study reportedly traced alpha-beta T cells about two months after transplant to several hundred expanded graft clones. Fresh T-cell production supplied most of the T-cell counts and diversity seen one year after transplant.

V lost 2 bases and J lost 5; bases outside the gene matches: 13. This CDR3 is built from 18 residues. In the case of this clonotype: What it binds is not known.

During its preparation, the TCRbeta library received unique molecular identifiers. TCRdb used MiXCR to reprocess the PCR reads, holding one entry per CDR3 protein. The data show around 670,000 distinct CDR3 sequences, around 12% seen once. The chain uses TRBV23-1 and TRBJ2-7, with 12 nucleotides matching TRBD2. TRBV23-1 is an ORF; its function is uncertain. The source is a girl aged 2-10 years with congenital amegakaryocytic thrombocytopenia, due to receive a stem cell transplant. The sequencing used PBMCs, collected before TCRalphabeta/CD19-depleted stem cell transplant. CDR3 DNA: TGCGCCAGCAGTCAAGACGGACTAGCGGGACGACCGGTGGACGAGCAGTACTTC. It codes for CASSQDGLAGRPVDEQYF.